A single sample is the source of the 20 T cell receptor beta chains below, sequenced in a study of blood T cell repertoires in COVID-19. Method: immunoSEQ multiplex PCR; TCRdb's copy keeps in-frame clones and lacks some. The sample includes about 230,000 clones, roughly 80% of them seen just once. The sample taken for sequencing was PBMCs or T cells enriched from blood (not recorded which). These receptors were collected from a man aged 60 to 75 who had recovered from COVID-19.

V is TRBV11-3 and J is TRBJ1-2; no clear D. The germline CDR1 and CDR2 sequences are SGHNT and YENEEA. The V end was cut by 0 bases, the J end by 8 bases, with 7 bases between. This CDR3 is built from 12 residues. Here the CDR3 reads CASSLDLAGYTF. The CDR3 nucleotides are TGTGCCAGCAGCTTAGATCTGGCCGGCTACACCTTC.

The chain has TRBV7-8 and TRBJ1-6, with TRBD1 identical over 11 bases. Trimming took 6 bases from V and 10 from J; bases not matched to a gene: 5. The CDR3 has 14 residues. Germline CDR1 SGHVS, CDR2 FQNEAQ. The CDR3 loop is CASRPGQGESPLHF. The CDR3 DNA follows: TGTGCCAGCAGGCCGGGACAGGGGGAATCACCCCTCCACTTT.

Only one count was recorded for this clone. DNA for the CDR3: TGTGCCAGCAGTTTTGACAGAAACTACGAGCAGTACTTC. Translating it yields CASSFDRNYEQYF. The chain recombines TRBV27 with TRBJ2-7; tentatively, D is TRBD1 (5 bases). Germline loops: CDR1 MNHEY, CDR2 SMNVEV (reference sequence). This CDR3 is built from 13 residues. V was cut by 3 bases and J by 3 bases, with 9 bases left in between.

The chain recombines TRBV6-5 with TRBJ2-1, with TRBD1 as a possible D gene (5 bases). The CDR3 spans 15 residues. Deletions cut 7 bases from V and 1 base from J, with 14 bases between. CDR1 is MNHEY, CDR2 SVGAGI, per germline. CDR3 coding DNA: TGTGCCAGCATAGCCCCAGGGAAGTCCTACAATGAGCAGTTCTTC. Protein product: CASIAPGKSYNEQFF.

CDR3 residues: CASSLGASSGNTIYF. The CDR3 bases are TGTGCCAGCAGCTTAGGGGCCAGCTCTGGAAACACCATATATTTT. This sequence joins TRBV11-2 and TRBJ1-3; D is uncertain. CDR1 is SGHAT and CDR2 is FQNNGV in the germline V gene. The V end was cut by 1 base, the J end by 0 bases, with 7 bases between. CDR3 length: 15 residues.

A few counts support this clone. The chain employs TRBV7-9 and TRBJ1-1; a weak D match, TRBD1 (6 bases). Germline loops: CDR1 SEHNR, CDR2 FQNEAQ (reference sequence). The V end was cut by 5 bases, the J end by 3 bases, with 10 bases between. CDR3 size: 13 residues. The CDR3, as DNA: TGTGCCAGCAGCATTGGACAGCACACTGAAGCTTTCTTT. It encodes CASSIGQHTEAFF.

V usage is TRBV7-8 and J usage is TRBJ1-5; D uncertain. The V end lost 0 bases, the J end lost 4 bases, and 10 bases lay between the germline ends. Germline V gene lookup returns CDR1 SGHVS and CDR2 FQNEAQ. The CDR3 consists of 15 residues. CDR3 DNA sequence: TGTGCCAGCAGCTTAGCTCTCGGGGAGAATCAGCCCCAGCATTTT. As protein: CASSLALGENQPQHF.

The rearrangement uses TRBV10-3 and TRBJ2-5, with 9 bases identical to TRBD2. Germline V gives CDR1 ENHRY, CDR2 SYGVKD. The junction had 6 bases not matched to a gene; V was cut back by 6 bases and J by 1 base. The CDR3 totals 15 residues. CDR3 amino acids: CAIRAGGPSQETQYF. As DNA, the CDR3 is TGTGCCATCAGGGCGGGGGGGCCTTCCCAAGAGACCCAGTACTTC.

The chain has TRBV6-1 and TRBJ1-3, with 9 bases fitting TRBD1. Germline CDR1 is MNHNS and CDR2 is SASEGT. CDR3 size: 19 residues. Trimming took 4 bases from V and 0 from J; bases not matched to a gene: 13. CDR3 bases: TGTGCCAGCAGTGGGACAGGGGAAAGGTTTCAATTCTCTGGAAACACCATATATTTT. Residues: CASSGTGERFQFSGNTIYF.

V and J are TRBV2 and TRBJ2-7, with a weak D call TRBD2 (6 bases). Germline loops: CDR1 SNHLY, CDR2 FYNNEI. CDR3 length: 13 amino acids. Between the trimmed V and J ends, which lost 4 bases and 5 bases, there was a span of 12 bases. CDR3 region: CASSGRGWDEQYF. In DNA, the CDR3 is TGTGCCAGCAGTGGACGGGGGTGGGACGAGCAGTACTTC.

This chain links TRBV7-8 with TRBJ2-5; TRBD2 is a possible D gene (5 bases). CDR1 SGHVS and CDR2 FQNEAQ come from the germline V gene. The CDR3 is made up of 13 amino acids. Trimming took off 5 bases at V and 7 bases at J, with 14 bases between the two ends. The CDR3 loop reads CASSPGSFMTQYF. For the CDR3, the DNA is TGTGCCAGCAGCCCGGGGAGCTTCATGACCCAGTACTTC.

The chain combines TRBV6-6 with TRBJ2-2, with D possibly being TRBD1 (6 bases). Germline loops: CDR1 MNHNY, CDR2 SVGAGI (reference sequence). The CDR3 is 16 amino acids. V was shortened by 4 bases and J by 4 bases, with 16 bases between the two germline ends. This CDR3 reads CASSFTGTSGTGELFF. In nucleotides, the CDR3 is TGTGCCAGCAGTTTTACAGGGACCTCGGGCACCGGGGAGCTGTTTTTT.

The J gene is TRBJ2-3, the V gene TRBV5-1, with D perhaps TRBD1 (6 bases). Trimming left V 2 bases short and J 1 base short, with 8 bases between. Germline loops: CDR1 SGHRS, CDR2 YFSETQ. This CDR3 spans 14 amino acids. This CDR3 is CASSFQGRTDTQYF. DNA of the CDR3: TGCGCCAGCAGCTTCCAGGGGCGCACAGATACGCAGTATTTT.

The J gene is TRBJ2-7, the V gene TRBV6-4; 7 bases fit TRBD1. With 6 bases clipped from V and 6 bases from J, the junction kept 8 bases outside the gene matches. Germline loops: CDR1 MRHNA, CDR2 SNTAGT. The CDR3 covers 13 residues. The CDR3 DNA follows: TGTGCCAGCAGCCTGACACAGGGGTTCGAGCAGTACTTC. This translates into CASSLTQGFEQYF.

The J gene is TRBJ2-2, the V gene TRBV5-1; 8 nucleotides agree with TRBD2. With V trimmed by 5 bases and J by 6 bases, 6 bases remained unmatched. Germline V gives CDR1 SGHRS, CDR2 YFSETQ. This CDR3 is built from 14 residues. The CDR3 DNA sequence: TGCGCCAGCAGTAGGGGGACTAGAGCCGGGGAGCTGTTTTTT. It encodes CASSRGTRAGELFF. The variable domain in full, completed from reference TRBV5-1 and TRBJ2-2, reads KAGVTQTPRYLIKTRGQQVTLSCSPISGHRSVSWYQQTPGQGLQFLFEYFSETQRNKGNFPGRFSGRQFSNSRSEMNVSTLELGDSALYLCASSRGTRAGELFFGEGSRLTVL.

The CDR3 DNA follows: TGCGCCAGCAGCCAGTCGACAGCCAACTATGGCTACACCTTC. It yields the protein CASSQSTANYGYTF. The chain carries TRBV4-3 and TRBJ1-2, with D maybe TRBD1 (5 bases). This CDR3 is built from 14 residues. V lost 3 bases and J 2 bases, leaving 10 bases between the germline ends. Germline V CDR1 and CDR2: LGHNA, YSLEER.

V is TRBV3-1 (or the pseudogene TRBV3-2) and J is TRBJ1-2, with 7 bases fitting TRBD1. Losses at the gene ends were 1 base for V and 3 bases for J; bases not matched to a gene: 5. This CDR3 contains 15 residues. CDR1 is LGHDT, CDR2 YNNKEL, per germline (reference sequence). For the CDR3, the DNA is TGTGCCAGCAGCCAAGCCTCCGGGACAGACTATGGCTACACCTTC. This codes for CASSQASGTDYGYTF.

This chain links TRBV19 with TRBJ2-2; TRBD1 aligns across 8 bases. The germline CDR1 and CDR2 sequences are LNHDA and SQIVND (reference sequence). The CDR3 runs 16 residues. With 0 bases clipped from V and 6 bases from J, the junction kept 6 bases outside the gene matches. In DNA form, the CDR3 reads TGTGCCAGTAGTATAGAGGCGACAGGGGTTGCCGGGGAGCTGTTTTTT. This sequence encodes CASSIEATGVAGELFF.

This clone was seen just once. The chain couples TRBV10-3 to TRBJ1-1; 7 bases align to TRBD1. The CDR3 length is 15 residues. Unmatched junction bases numbered 8, after V lost 6 bases and J lost 1 base. The germline gives CDR1 ENHRY, CDR2 SYGVKD. As DNA, the CDR3 is TGTGCCATCAGCCCGGGACAGACTACGAACACTGAAGCTTTCTTT. Translation: CAISPGQTTNTEAFF.

This chain joins TRBV5-4 and TRBJ1-5; no definite D call. The CDR3 runs 14 residues. The germline CDR1 and CDR2 sequences are SGHNT and YYREEE (reference sequence). Trimming shortened V by 0 bases and J by 6 bases, and 10 bases separated the two germline ends. DNA for the CDR3: TGTGCCAGCAGCTTGGGGGCAGAGGGTCAGCCCCAGCATTTT. Its protein product is CASSLGAEGQPQHF.